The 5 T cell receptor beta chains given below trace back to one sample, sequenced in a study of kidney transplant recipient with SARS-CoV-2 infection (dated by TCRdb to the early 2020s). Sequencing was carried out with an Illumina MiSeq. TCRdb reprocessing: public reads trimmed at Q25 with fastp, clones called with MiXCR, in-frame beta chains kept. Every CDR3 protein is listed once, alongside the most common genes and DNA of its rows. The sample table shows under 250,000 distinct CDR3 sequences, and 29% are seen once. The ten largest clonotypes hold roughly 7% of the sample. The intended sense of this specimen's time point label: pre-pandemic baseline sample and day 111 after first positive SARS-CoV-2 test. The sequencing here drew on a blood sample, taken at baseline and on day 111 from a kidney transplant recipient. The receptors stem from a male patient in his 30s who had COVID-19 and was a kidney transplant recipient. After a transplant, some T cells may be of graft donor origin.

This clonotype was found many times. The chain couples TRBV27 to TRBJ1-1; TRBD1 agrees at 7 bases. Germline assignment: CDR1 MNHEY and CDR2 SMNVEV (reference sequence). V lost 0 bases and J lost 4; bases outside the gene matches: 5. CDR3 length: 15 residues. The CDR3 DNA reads TGTGCCAGCAGTTTATCGAGGGGGCTGGGCACTGAAGCTTTCTTT. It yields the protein CASSLSRGLGTEAFF.

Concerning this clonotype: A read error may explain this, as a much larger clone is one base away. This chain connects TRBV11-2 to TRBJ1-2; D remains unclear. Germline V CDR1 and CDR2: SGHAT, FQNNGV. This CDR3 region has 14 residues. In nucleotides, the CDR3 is TGTGCCAACAGCTTAGACTCGTGGAACTATGGCTACACCTTC. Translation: CANSLDSWNYGYTF.

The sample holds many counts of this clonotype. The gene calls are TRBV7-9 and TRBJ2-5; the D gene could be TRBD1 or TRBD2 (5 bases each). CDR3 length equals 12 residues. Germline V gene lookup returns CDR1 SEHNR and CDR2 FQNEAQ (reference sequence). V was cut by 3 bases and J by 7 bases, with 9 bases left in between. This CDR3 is CASSLGVWTQYF. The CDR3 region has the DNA TGTGCCAGCAGCTTGGGGGTCTGGACCCAGTACTTC. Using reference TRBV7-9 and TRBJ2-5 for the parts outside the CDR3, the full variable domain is DTGVSQNPRHKITKRGQNVTFRCDPISEHNRLYWYRQTLGQGPEFLTYFQNEAQLEKSRLLSDRFSAERPKGSFSTLEIQRTEQGDSAMYLCASSLGVWTQYFGPGTRLLVL.

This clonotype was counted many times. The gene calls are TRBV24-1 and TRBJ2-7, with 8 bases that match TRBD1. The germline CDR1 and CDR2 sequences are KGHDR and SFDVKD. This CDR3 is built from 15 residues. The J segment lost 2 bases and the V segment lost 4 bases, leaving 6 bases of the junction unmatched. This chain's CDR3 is CATSEPGTGTYEQYF. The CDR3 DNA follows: TGTGCCACCAGTGAACCCGGGACAGGAACCTACGAGCAGTACTTC.

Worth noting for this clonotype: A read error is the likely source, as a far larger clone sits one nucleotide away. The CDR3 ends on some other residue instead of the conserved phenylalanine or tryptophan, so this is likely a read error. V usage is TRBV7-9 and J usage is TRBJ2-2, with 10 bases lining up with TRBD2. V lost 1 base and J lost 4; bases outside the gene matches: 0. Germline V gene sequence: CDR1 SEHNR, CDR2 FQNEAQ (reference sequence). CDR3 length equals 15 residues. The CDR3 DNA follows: TGTGCCAGCAGCTTAGGACTAGCGGGCACCGGGGAGCTGTTTATT. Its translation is CASSLGLAGTGELFI.